The rows below give T cell receptor beta chains drawn from one sample of a study of graft-versus-host responses after intestinal transplantation. Using immunoSEQ multiplex PCR, the repertoire was profiled, and TCRdb retains in-frame clones only, with some absent. Counted here are 28,000 or so clones, roughly 80% occurring once; the ten biggest clones make up approximately 20%. No cognate antigen is known for these TCRs. The input for sequencing was unstimulated CD8+ T cells sorted from spleen or lymph node cells, taken before intestinal transplant. Every receptor here comes from a human donor who received an intestinal transplant. Both conserved end residues are part of each CDR3. A D gene is named only where the DNA matches it firmly. Some rows have no size entry. The others give once, few or many, or a class for an expanded clone.

>TRBJ2-7|TRBV6-6|TRBD2|.
CATSLGRLAGEYEQYF
TGTGCCACCTCCCTGGGACGACTAGCGGGGGAATACGAGCAGTACTTC
>TRBJ2-5|TRBV30|TRBD1|.
CAWSKGRGRETQYF
TGTGCCTGGAGTAAAGGAAGGGGGCGGGAGACCCAGTACTTC
>TRBJ2-7|TRBV6-6|TRBD2|few
CASSYSSGYTYEQYF
TGTGCCAGCAGTTACTCTAGCGGGTATACCTACGAGCAGTACTTC
>TRBJ1-1|TRBV10-2|.|.
CASSDEAENTEAFF
TGCGCCAGCAGTGATGAGGCCGAAAACACTGAAGCTTTCTTT
>TRBJ2-5|TRBV2|.|.
CASSEMGPQETQYF
TGTGCCAGCAGTGAAATGGGGCCACAAGAGACCCAGTACTTC
>TRBJ1-1|TRBV7-8|.|.
CASSFQVDTEAFF
TGTGCCAGCAGCTTTCAGGTCGACACTGAAGCTTTCTTT
>TRBJ2-1|TRBV9|TRBD1|once
CASSVAGTGVSIYNEQFF
TGTGCCAGCAGCGTGGCCGGGACAGGGGTCTCCATTTACAATGAGCAGTTCTTC
>TRBJ1-1|TRBV7-6|.|.
CASSYRLNTEAFF
TGTGCCAGCAGCTACAGACTAAACACTGAAGCTTTCTTT
>TRBJ2-7|TRBV5-1|.|.
CASSLDGYEQYF
TGCGCCAGCAGCTTGGACGGGTACGAGCAGTACTTC
>TRBJ2-7|TRBV11-3|TRBD2|few
CASSEPGLAVYEQYF
TGTGCCAGCAGTGAACCTGGACTAGCGGTCTACGAGCAGTACTTC
>TRBJ2-5|TRBV4-2|TRBD2|.
CASSQKAGGQETQYF
TGTGCCAGCAGCCAGAAGGCGGGGGGGCAAGAGACCCAGTACTTC
>TRBJ2-5|TRBV4-1|TRBD2|.
CASSQVDWTSGIQETQYF
TGCGCCAGCAGCCAAGTGGACTGGACTAGCGGGATACAAGAGACCCAGTACTTC
>TRBJ2-3|TRBV10-1|.|.
CASSEGGIQTDTQYF
TGCGCCAGCAGTGAAGGCGGGATACAGACAGATACGCAGTATTTT
>TRBJ2-7|TRBV27|TRBD1|.
CASSFGQGGYEQYF
TGTGCCAGCAGTTTCGGACAGGGGGGATACGAGCAGTACTTC
>TRBJ1-2|TRBV2|TRBD1|.
CASTMNRGDYGYTF
TGTGCCAGCACCATGAACAGGGGGGATTATGGCTACACCTTC
>TRBJ1-4|TRBV7-9|.|.
CASSLEGGRPNEKLFF
TGTGCCAGCAGCTTAGAAGGAGGGAGGCCTAATGAAAAACTGTTTTTT
>TRBJ1-1|TRBV27|TRBD1|.
CASSFPGQGSRAFF
TGTGCCAGCAGTTTCCCAGGACAGGGGAGCCGAGCTTTCTTT
>TRBJ1-5|TRBV28|TRBD1|.
CASSPTGNNQPQHF
TGTGCCAGCAGCCCGACAGGGAACAATCAGCCCCAGCATTTT
>TRBJ2-2|TRBV18|.|.
CASSPPEGPNGELFF
TGTGCCAGCTCACCACCGGAGGGGCCAAACGGGGAGCTGTTTTTT
>TRBJ2-3|TRBV11-1|.|.
CASSLPPLAPNTDTQYF
TGTGCCAGCAGCCTACCCCCTCTAGCTCCAAACACAGATACGCAGTATTTT
>TRBJ2-7|TRBV15|TRBD1|.
CATSRVTGGKDEQYF
TGTGCCACCAGCAGAGTTACAGGGGGCAAAGACGAGCAGTACTTC
>TRBJ2-2|TRBV2|TRBD2|.
CASSPGTSGRPMGTGELFF
TGTGCCAGCAGTCCCGGGACTAGCGGGAGGCCTATGGGGACCGGGGAGCTGTTTTTT
>TRBJ2-1|TRBV7-6|.|.
CASSLSRVNEQFF
TGTGCCAGCAGCTTATCTCGGGTGAATGAGCAGTTCTTC
>TRBJ2-3|TRBV5-4|.|medium-sized
CASSLAGTSTDTQYF
TGTGCCAGCAGCTTGGCCGGGACTAGCACAGATACGCAGTATTTT
>TRBJ1-5|TRBV19|TRBD1|.
CASSVDRARDQPQHF
TGTGCCAGTAGTGTCGACAGGGCACGGGATCAGCCCCAGCATTTT
>TRBJ2-7|TRBV11-2|.|.
CASSFGAGDEQYF
TGTGCCAGCAGCTTCGGGGCAGGGGACGAGCAGTACTTC
>TRBJ1-4|TRBV28|.|.
CATREAGNEKLFF
TGTGCCACCCGGGAGGCAGGGAATGAAAAACTGTTTTTT
>TRBJ2-2|TRBV7-9|.|once
CASSPYTDSGRGGELFF
TGTGCCAGCAGCCCGTATACGGACAGCGGAAGGGGCGGGGAGCTGTTTTTT
>TRBJ1-5|TRBV28|.|.
CASSSNSNQPQHF
TGTGCCAGCAGCTCTAACAGCAATCAGCCCCAGCATTTT
>TRBJ2-2|TRBV4-2|.|.
CASSQDFAGGGPGELFF
TGTGCCAGCAGCCAAGATTTTGCGGGCGGCGGACCCGGGGAGCTGTTTTTT
>TRBJ2-2|TRBV28|.|.
CASGTEVTGELFF
TGTGCCAGCGGCACAGAAGTCACCGGGGAGCTGTTTTTT
>TRBJ1-2|TRBV27|.|once
CASSFGYTANYGYTF
TGTGCCAGCAGTTTCGGGTATACCGCTAACTATGGCTACACCTTC
>TRBJ2-3|TRBV7-9|.|.
CAGRQATDTQYF
TGTGCCGGTCGACAGGCCACAGATACGCAGTATTTT
>TRBJ2-3|TRBV6-1|TRBD2|.
CASSEALAGGPDTQYF
TGTGCCAGCAGTGAAGCGCTAGCGGGAGGGCCAGATACGCAGTATTTT
>TRBJ1-5|TRBV28|.|.
CASSFEGPNQPQHF
TGTGCCAGCAGTTTTGAGGGCCCCAATCAGCCCCAGCATTTT
>TRBJ2-7|TRBV7-9|TRBD2|.
CASSPGLANEQYF
TGTGCCAGCAGTCCGGGACTAGCTAACGAGCAGTACTTC
>TRBJ1-1|TRBV29-1|.|.
CSVGGGTEAFF
TGCAGCGTAGGGGGGGGCACTGAAGCTTTCTTT